This T cell receptor beta chain was observed in a study of cytomegalovirus exposure and HLA in healthy donors. Study results and limitations: A later analysis reportedly identified an Asian-associated ancestry cluster as carrying fewer N-insertions than the 666-donor mean. Per a later analysis, HLA-associated TCR beta chains showed more clonal expansion than other, equally common TCR beta chains.

In the PCR, 60 Vbeta and 13 Jbeta primers were used. Only in-frame clones appear in the TCRdb table, and some are missing; sequencing was by immunoSEQ multiplex PCR. This sample carries just over 70,000 clones, about 67% of them seen once, and the ten largest clones take approximately 10%. Germline-derived CDR1 and CDR2 are MGHRA and YSYEKL. Trimming cost V 6 bases and J 8 bases; bases outside gene matches: 9. This CDR3 has 15 amino acids. As concerns this clone: What it binds is not known.

The source is a human donor in good health. The rearrangement joins TRBV4-1 to TRBJ2-1, with 11 positions matching TRBD2. Source material: PBMCs. The CDR3 DNA reads TGCGCCAGCAGACACATAGCGGGAGGGCCAGATGAGCAGTTCTTC. It translates to CASRHIAGGPDEQFF.